This record covers a single T cell receptor (beta chain). Its antigen specificity is not known. Mouse gene names and germline sequences are used here. These data come from a study of tissue T cells after allogeneic stem cell transplantation (dated by TCRdb to the early 2020s). As for the study more broadly: The study profiled TCR beta repertoires in many tissues obtained from research autopsies of patients with and without GVHD, and also in mouse models of GVHD. The human arm was conducted as a prospective observational study, and neither blinding nor randomization was performed.

Broader findings and caveats from the paper: Within patients, how anatomically similar the tissues were was a key factor in shaping TCR repertoire composition, regardless of disease or transplant status. Not many T cell clones showed up in more than one patient, yet clustering based on motifs uncovered repertoire signatures that were shared across patients in a tissue-specific way. The study did not determine which tissue TCRs were alloreactive or antigen-specific, and some clones might have been persisting host cells. In both patients and mice, T cells from blood and spleen picked up only a limited part of the TCR repertoire that was detected in tissues. Sampling depth was acknowledged as a limitation, and the patient cohort was both small and clinically heterogeneous.

To prepare the library, the immunoSEQ multiplex PCR assay was applied. Adaptive Biotechnologies performed the TCRbeta CDR3 sequencing at survey depth and reported CDR3 sequences, V/J genes, productive frequency and template counts. TCR beta CDR3 regions were amplified from genomic DNA instead of RNA. Under the source paper's analysis protocol: Jensen-Shannon divergence was used to quantify pairwise repertoire overlap between tissues, with a value of 1 indicating complete divergence and a value of 0 indicating identical repertoires. Based on pairwise JSD values, tissues were grouped by single-linkage agglomerative hierarchical clustering, and the results were shown as dendrograms. GLIPH2 was applied to all patient samples using simulation_depth 1000, kmer_min_depth 3, and cdr3_length_cutoff 8, and only groups with more than two unique CDR3s were retained. A standardized tissue-overlap score extrapolated Jaccard GLIPH-group overlap across patients to a standard repertoire size of 1000 clones. Linear mixed-effect models, with tissue included as a fixed effect and individual included as a random effect, were used to assess associations of diversity with clinical or experimental variables. TCRdb took over this immuneACCESS table, retaining in-frame rearrangements with V and J assigned. Such tables are incomplete; in checked studies, under half of the missing clones stem from an unresolved V gene, and the remainder is unexplained. That table supplies the V and J calls and clone size; D and trimming were determined from the DNA. A total of more than 45,000 clones appear in this sample, around 67% of them only once. Under 0.9% of the sample is held by the ten biggest clonotypes.

Source material: sorted cells pooled from one or two spleens. The sequence was collected from a pool of C57BL/6 mice in good health.

The CDR3 in this case is CASSEGEQYF. The CDR3 DNA, read in part, is TGTGCCAGCAGTGAGGGTGAACAGTAC. Recombination linked TRBV13-1 to TRBJ2-7; no D gene is confidently identified. The read stops 1 residue short of the end of the CDR3; the missing end is completed from the germline J gene. CDR1 is given as NSHNY and CDR2 as SYGAGN, both from the germline V gene. From the cysteine through the phenylalanine, the CDR3 covers 10 amino acids. The 27 bases shown cover part of the CDR3, and their frame starts at base 1. V drops 2 bases and J drops 6 bases, leaving 3 bases in between.